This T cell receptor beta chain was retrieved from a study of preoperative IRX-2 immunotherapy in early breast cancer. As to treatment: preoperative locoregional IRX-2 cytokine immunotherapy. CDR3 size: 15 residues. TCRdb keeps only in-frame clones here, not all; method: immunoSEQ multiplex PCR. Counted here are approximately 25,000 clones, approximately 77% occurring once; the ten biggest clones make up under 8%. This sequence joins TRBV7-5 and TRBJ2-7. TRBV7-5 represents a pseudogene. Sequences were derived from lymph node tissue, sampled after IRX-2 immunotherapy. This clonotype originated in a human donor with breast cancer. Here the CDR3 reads CASSLEGRGPYEQYF. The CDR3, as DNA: TGTGCCAGCAGCTTAGAGGGCCGGGGGCCCTACGAGCAGTACTTC.